This T cell receptor beta chain originates from a study of CD8 T cells in ankylosing spondylitis. Trimming left V 4 bases short and J 3 bases short, with 7 bases between. This CDR3 comprises 13 residues. The V gene's germline CDR1 is MNHNY and CDR2 SVGAGI (reference sequence). Quantitative 5'-RACE with molecular barcodes generated TCR beta libraries. TCRdb called the 5' RACE reads again in MiXCR, with one record for every CDR3 protein. The sample contains some 250,000 distinct CDR3 sequences, 8% to 9.5% of which appear only once. Findings of the study overall: The study looked at matched synovial fluid samples from ankylosing spondylitis patients. Disease-linked clones were reported to be significantly enriched there. Disease-associated clonotypes exhibited CD8+ identity and were relatively infrequent in peripheral blood.

This clonotype was counted at least ten times. The antigen is undetermined. The source is a male donor with ankylosing spondylitis or in good health (not recorded which). The sample was blood, either unsorted or a sorted T cell fraction (not recorded which). This chain connects TRBV6-6 to TRBJ2-4; no definite D call. CDR3 in DNA: TGTGCCAGCAGTTTGGGCGTCAAAAACATTCAGTACTTC. This sequence encodes CASSLGVKNIQYF.